These 17 T cell receptor beta chains originate from one sample sequenced in a study of T cell repertoires in cytomegalovirus infection. MiXCR was run by TCRdb on the reads, yielding one entry per CDR3 protein. Of 90,000 to 120,000 distinct CDR3 sequences in the sample, about a quarter were seen once. The material sequenced was CD8+ T cells from PBMCs. Receptors originate from a human donor in good health (CMV status not recorded). Some clones in this sample may be carry-over from other donors' samples.

This clonotype was detected a few times. The chain employs TRBV9 and TRBJ1-5; 7 bases fit TRBD1. Unmatched junction bases numbered 10, after V lost 4 bases and J lost 0 bases. Per the germline V gene, CDR1 is SGDLS and CDR2 is YYNGEE. The CDR3 runs to 17 residues. In nucleotides, the CDR3 is TGTGCCAGCAGCACCGGGACAGACTTGGGTAGCAATCAGCCCCAGCATTTT. It translates to CASSTGTDLGSNQPQHF.

The chain links TRBV7-6 to TRBJ2-3; D is ambiguous. The CDR3 extends over 16 amino acids. CDR1 and CDR2 from the germline V gene are SGHVS and FNYEAQ. V lost 2 bases and J lost 4, with 16 bases in between. The CDR3 DNA reads as TGTGCCAGCAGCTTACGGGTTCTCTCTCTCGCAGATACGCAGTATTTT. This encodes CASSLRVLSLADTQYF.

V and J are TRBV15 and TRBJ2-1; D tentatively fits TRBD1 or TRBD2 (5 bases each). Trimming pared 0 bases from V and 5 bases from J, leaving 11 bases between. This CDR3 has 15 residues. Germline CDR1 LNHNV, CDR2 YYDKDF (reference sequence). In nucleotides, the CDR3 is TGTGCCACCAGCAGAGATGGGGCTAGCCACAATGAGCAGTTCTTC. Translating it yields CATSRDGASHNEQFF. Full variable domain (missing parts from reference TRBV15 and TRBJ2-1): DAMVIQNPRYQVTQFGKPVTLSCSQTLNHNVMYWYQQKSSQAPKLLFHYYDKDFNNEADTPDNFQSRRPNTSFCFLDIRSPGLGDTAMYLCATSRDGASHNEQFFGPGTRLTVL.

There are a few counts of this clonotype. V is TRBV30 and J is TRBJ1-1; maybe TRBD1 (5 bases). Germline CDR1 and CDR2: GTSNPN and SVGIG (reference sequence). This CDR3 comprises 13 residues. Trimming left V 0 bases short and J 3 bases short, with 8 bases between. CDR3 in DNA: TGTGCCTGGAGTGTATGGGGGGACACTGAAGCTTTCTTT. The encoded protein is CAWSVWGDTEAFF.

This clonotype was counted only a few times. V and J are TRBV28 and TRBJ1-1; 8 nucleotides match TRBD1. Trimming at V came to 4 bases and at J to 1 base, leaving 5 bases not matched to a gene. The germline V gene encodes CDR1 MDHEN and CDR2 SYDVKM. The CDR3 spans 15 residues. CDR3 nucleotide sequence: TGTGCCAGCAGTTCCCCGCAGGGGGCGAACACTGAAGCTTTCTTT. Translation gives CASSSPQGANTEAFF.

This clonotype has a count of ten or more. The chain is built from TRBV11-2 and TRBJ2-1, with 8 bases aligning to TRBD1. The CDR3 runs 16 residues. Germline V gene sequence: CDR1 SGHAT, CDR2 FQNNGV. V gave up 5 bases and J gave up 6 bases; unmatched junction bases: 12. CDR3 nucleotides: TGTGCCAGCAGCCCGCTTGGGGACAGGAGGTCCAATGAGCAGTTCTTC. Protein sequence: CASSPLGDRRSNEQFF.

This clonotype was counted many times. The chain has TRBV7-2 and TRBJ2-1; 8 positions match TRBD2. The germline CDR1 and CDR2 sequences are SGHTA and FQGNSA. V shed 4 bases and J 2 bases; nucleotides not matched to a gene: 10. The CDR3 covers 17 residues. CDR3 in amino acids: CASSSDGLASPYNEQFF. DNA for the CDR3: TGTGCCAGCAGCTCAGACGGACTAGCAAGTCCCTACAATGAGCAGTTCTTC.

V is TRBV14 and J is TRBJ2-7; a possible D gene is TRBD1 (5 bases). CDR1 is SGHDN and CDR2 is FVKESK in the germline V gene. Trimming cost V 0 bases and J 0 bases, with 9 bases left between them. The CDR3 covers 15 residues. In DNA, the CDR3 is TGTGCCAGCAGCCAAGAAACAGGCTTCTCCTACGAGCAGTACTTC. It yields the protein CASSQETGFSYEQYF.

There are a few counts of this clonotype. V is TRBV28 and J is TRBJ1-3, with D possibly TRBD1 on 5 matching bases. This CDR3 has 18 residues. V was clipped by 6 bases and J by 0 bases, with 21 bases between them. Germline CDR1 is MDHEN and CDR2 is SYDVKM. CDR3 nucleotide sequence: TGTGCCAGCAGAGACAGCCTGAGGAGGGCCGACTCTGGAAACACCATATATTTT. Amino acids: CASRDSLRRADSGNTIYF.

In DNA form, the CDR3 reads TGCAGCGTTGAAGATCCCCTCACTGAAGCTTTCTTT. The encoded protein is CSVEDPLTEAFF. The chain links TRBV29-1 to TRBJ1-1; unclear D gene. The CDR3 has 12 amino acids. V was clipped by 0 bases and J by 4 bases, with 6 bases between them. Germline V gives CDR1 SQVTM, CDR2 ANQGSEA.

Only a few counts were recorded for this clonotype. The chain joins TRBV7-8 to TRBJ2-1; D is ambiguous. Germline CDR1 SGHVS, CDR2 FQNEAQ. This CDR3 comprises 12 residues. V dropped 3 bases and J dropped 8 bases, with 8 bases sitting between them. The chain's CDR3 is CASSFISDEQFF. Written as DNA, the CDR3 is TGTGCCAGCAGCTTTATTTCGGATGAGCAGTTCTTC. Looking up the rest from reference TRBV7-8 and TRBJ2-1 gives the full variable domain: GAGVSQSPRYKVAKRGQDVALRCDPISGHVSLFWYQQALGQGPEFLTYFQNEAQLDKSGLPSDRFFAERPEGSVSTLKIQRTQQEDSAVYLCASSFISDEQFFGPGTRLTVL.

J is TRBJ2-7 and V is TRBV29-1, with 10 nucleotides matching TRBD1. The V segment lost 5 bases and the J segment 3 bases; nucleotides outside the gene matches: 1. The CDR3 covers 12 residues. The germline gives CDR1 SQVTM, CDR2 ANQGSEA. CDR3 loop: CSVRDRGYEQYF. Written as DNA, the CDR3 is TGCAGCGTTCGGGACAGGGGCTACGAGCAGTACTTC.

This clonotype was found a few times. This chain links TRBV11-2 with TRBJ1-1; D is unclear. CDR1 SGHAT and CDR2 FQNNGV come from the germline V gene. This CDR3 spans 14 amino acids. Trimming took 1 base from V and 1 from J, leaving 7 bases between them. The chain's CDR3 is CASSLGSKNTEAFF. CDR3 DNA: TGTGCCAGCAGCTTAGGTTCAAAGAACACTGAAGCTTTCTTT.

This clonotype was observed many times. This chain links TRBV10-3 with TRBJ2-7, with unresolved D. From germline, CDR1 is ENHRY and CDR2 SYGVKD. This CDR3 has 15 residues. Between the trimmed V and J ends, which lost 2 bases and 4 bases, there was a span of 15 bases. In DNA, the CDR3 is TGTGCCATCAGTGAGGTGCCGGCCCCCGGGTACGAGCAGTACTTC. Its protein is CAISEVPAPGYEQYF.

This clonotype was observed at least ten times. V and J are TRBV7-2 and TRBJ1-5; no firm D call. The V gene's germline CDR1 is SGHTA and CDR2 FQGNSA. The CDR3 is 13 amino acids. The V gene lost 3 bases and the J gene lost 0 bases, with 3 bases spanning the gap. The chain's CDR3 is CASSLNSNQPQHF. The CDR3 nucleotides are TGTGCCAGCAGCTTGAATAGCAATCAGCCCCAGCATTTT.

V is TRBV28 and J is TRBJ1-6; a possible D gene is TRBD1 (5 bases). Trimming shortened V by 3 bases and J by 9 bases, and 15 bases separated the two germline ends. CDR3 length: 15 residues. Germline V gene lookup returns CDR1 MDHEN and CDR2 SYDVKM. CDR3 amino acids: CASSLSAGPGSPLHF. The CDR3 region has the DNA TGTGCCAGCAGTTTGTCGGCGGGGCCAGGTTCACCCCTCCACTTT.

The V and J genes are TRBV10-1 and TRBJ2-5, with D possibly matching TRBD2 (5 bases). V was shortened by 6 bases and J by 1 base, with 15 bases between the two germline ends. The CDR3 has 15 amino acids. Germline-derived CDR1 and CDR2 are WNHNN and SYGVQD (reference sequence). In DNA form, the CDR3 reads TGCGCCAGCAGCGAAAGACGGGGTTTCCAAGAGACCCAGTACTTC. Its protein product is CASSERRGFQETQYF.